Listed here are 13 T cell receptor beta chains from one sample, sequenced in a study of blood T cells in healthy people across ages. Then a second PCR, running roughly 7 to 12 cycles, was carried out with a sample-barcoded 5' primer and a J-beta primer mix. TCRdb used MiXCR to reprocess the 5' RACE reads, holding one entry per CDR3 protein. Among roughly 1.9 million distinct CDR3 sequences listed, more than 35% were seen once. Material for sequencing was blood. These receptors were collected from a human donor in good health.

The chain combines TRBV6-2 or TRBV6-3 with TRBJ2-1, with 8 nucleotides matching TRBD2. With 1 base clipped from V and 0 bases from J, the junction kept 8 bases outside the gene matches. CDR3 size: 18 residues. In germline, CDR1 is MNHEY, CDR2 SVGEGT. The CDR3, as DNA: TGTGCCAGCAGTTACTGGGAAGAGCGGGGGAGCTCCTACAATGAGCAGTTCTTC. This gives the protein CASSYWEERGSSYNEQFF.

This clonotype was seen only a few times. The chain is built from TRBV2 and TRBJ2-3; D is unclear. The CDR3 is 13 amino acids. CDR1 is SNHLY, CDR2 FYNNEI, per germline. The V and J ends lost 5 bases and 5 bases respectively, with 11 bases between them. CDR3 sequence reads: CASSIRLEDTQYF. The DNA of the CDR3 is TGTGCCAGCAGTATCCGACTGGAAGATACGCAGTATTTT.

The chain couples TRBV29-1 to TRBJ1-2; D is ambiguous. This CDR3 has 13 residues. The germline CDR1 and CDR2 sequences are SQVTM and ANQGSEA. Trimming cost V 4 bases and J 2 bases, with 11 bases left between them. CDR3: CSVVVGENYGYTF. For the CDR3, the DNA is TGCAGCGTTGTAGTCGGGGAGAACTATGGCTACACCTTC.

This clonotype was seen a handful of times. The gene calls are TRBV11-3 and TRBJ2-1; 13 nucleotides line up with TRBD2. Germline values: CDR1 SGHNT, CDR2 YENEEA. The V segment lost 2 bases and the J segment 8 bases; nucleotides outside the gene matches: 9. This CDR3 region has 17 residues. The CDR3 is CASSLTATSGGSHEQFF. The DNA of the CDR3 is TGTGCCAGCAGCTTAACAGCGACTAGCGGGGGGTCCCATGAGCAGTTCTTC.

The chain recombines TRBV6-1 with TRBJ1-2; possible D gene TRBD1, 5 bases. The CDR3 extends over 14 amino acids. V lost 2 bases to trimming and J lost 2 bases, with 9 bases between them. Germline lookup yields CDR1 MNHNS and CDR2 SASEGT. CDR3 sequence reads: CASSEWDPNYGYTF. The DNA for the CDR3 is TGTGCCAGCAGTGAATGGGACCCGAACTATGGCTACACCTTC.

This clonotype has ten or more counts. This chain links TRBV27 with TRBJ2-1; either TRBD1 or TRBD2 may fit D (6 bases each). The germline gives CDR1 MNHEY, CDR2 SMNVEV (reference sequence). The V end was cut by 5 bases, the J end by 10 bases, with 15 bases between. The CDR3 spans 13 residues. CDR3 amino acids: CASSPSGGGEQFF. The CDR3 DNA is TGTGCCAGCAGTCCCTCCGGAGGGGGGGAGCAGTTCTTC.

The V and J genes are TRBV4-2 and TRBJ2-7; D assignment may be TRBD1 or TRBD2 (7 bases each). The CDR3 is 17 residues long. Trimming removed 4 bases at V and 3 bases at J, with 22 bases between. Per the germline V gene, CDR1 is LGHNA and CDR2 is YNFKEQ. Written as DNA, the CDR3 is TGTGCCAGCAGCCGGCAGAGGGTAGGGGGCGGGAGCTACGAGCAGTACTTC. Translation gives CASSRQRVGGGSYEQYF.

This clonotype was detected only a few times. The chain has TRBV25-1 and TRBJ1-1; TRBD1 is a possible D gene (5 bases). Germline CDR1 is MGHDK and CDR2 is SYGVNS. V shed 2 bases and J shed 0 bases, with 10 bases lying between them. The CDR3 runs to 15 residues. CDR3 nucleotide sequence: TGTGCCAGCAGTGAAGCCCAGGGTGTGAACACTGAAGCTTTCTTT. It codes for CASSEAQGVNTEAFF.

The chain couples TRBV2 to TRBJ2-7; 7 positions match TRBD1. With 9 bases clipped from V and 2 bases from J, the junction kept 4 bases outside the gene matches. CDR1 and CDR2 (germline): SNHLY, FYNNEI. The CDR3 length is 12 residues. CDR3 loop: CARGTAPYEQYF. CDR3 DNA sequence: TGTGCCAGAGGGACAGCGCCCTACGAGCAGTACTTC.

The chain joins TRBV15 to TRBJ1-5; weak D call: TRBD1 (5 bases). CDR3 size: 12 residues. The V gene's germline CDR1 is LNHNV and CDR2 YYDKDF (reference sequence). V lost 0 bases, J lost 9 bases, and 6 bases lay in between. CDR3 nucleotides: TGTGCCACCAGCAGAGATGGGGGGCCCCAGCATTTT. It is translated as CATSRDGGPQHF.

The chain recombines TRBV20-1 with TRBJ1-1; D might be TRBD1 (5 bases). V was shortened by 3 bases and J by 0 bases, with 11 bases between the two germline ends. The CDR3 totals 14 residues. The germline V gene has CDR1 DFQATT and CDR2 SNEGSKA (reference sequence). The CDR3 region has the DNA TGCAGTGCTAGGCTGACGGGACTGAACACTGAAGCTTTCTTT. This gives the protein CSARLTGLNTEAFF.

This clonotype was seen at least ten times. This chain links TRBV7-9 with TRBJ1-2; D remains unclear. From germline, CDR1 is SEHNR and CDR2 FQNEAQ (reference sequence). The CDR3 is made up of 12 amino acids. Between the trimmed V and J ends, which lost 1 base and 11 bases, there was a span of 11 bases. CDR3 nucleotides: TGTGCCAGCAGCTTAGGGGGAACTGGTTACACCTTC. Translation: CASSLGGTGYTF. The whole variable domain, filled in from reference TRBV7-9 and TRBJ1-2, reads DTGVSQNPRHKITKRGQNVTFRCDPISEHNRLYWYRQTLGQGPEFLTYFQNEAQLEKSRLLSDRFSAERPKGSFSTLEIQRTEQGDSAMYLCASSLGGTGYTFGSGTRLTVV.

This clonotype was counted ten times or more. The chain has TRBV7-2 and TRBJ2-1; D is unresolved. CDR3 size: 12 residues. The germline V gene has CDR1 SGHTA and CDR2 FQGNSA. Between the trimmed V and J ends, which lost 2 bases and 5 bases, there was a span of 4 bases. DNA for the CDR3: TGTGCCAGCAGCTTATACAACAATGAGCAGTTCTTC. This sequence encodes CASSLYNNEQFF.